This passage covers 11 T cell receptor beta chains from one sample sequenced in a study of response to subunit inactivated influenza vaccine. TCRdb independently ran MiXCR on the RT-PCR reads; one entry per CDR3 protein. The repertoire holds 530,000 or so distinct CDR3 sequences, 12% to 15% seen once, with around 10% in the top ten. The starting material was PBMCs from blood, obtained about 11 days after vaccination. The receptors shown here come from a man aged 50 or older who received an inactivated influenza vaccine.

This chain links TRBV7-9 with TRBJ1-1, with D hard to call. Trimming pared 8 bases from V and 1 base from J, leaving 11 bases between. The CDR3 contains 13 residues. Looked up from germline, CDR1 is SEHNR and CDR2 is FQNEAQ (reference sequence). CDR3 nucleotides: TGTGCCAGCCTCTTAGGAGCGAACACTGAAGCTTTCTTT. Its translation: CASLLGANTEAFF.

This sequence joins TRBV12-3 or TRBV12-4 and TRBJ2-2; a weak D match, TRBD2 (6 bases). This CDR3 spans 17 amino acids. V lost 8 bases and J 2 bases, leaving 21 bases between the germline ends. DNA for the CDR3: TGTGCCAGCCGGGCGGGATCCCTCCTTCTCAACACCGGGGAGCTGTTTTTT. Encoded protein: CASRAGSLLLNTGELFF.

This clonotype was observed a handful of times. The rearrangement links TRBV2 to TRBJ2-5; D is possibly TRBD2 (6 bases). With 1 base removed from V and 4 bases from J, the gap between germline ends came to 10 bases. The V gene's germline CDR1 is SNHLY and CDR2 FYNNEI. This CDR3 has 14 residues. The CDR3 here is CASSEERVGETQYF. The DNA for the CDR3 is TGTGCCAGCAGTGAAGAGCGGGTAGGAGAGACCCAGTACTTC.

The genes are TRBV5-1 and TRBJ2-5; possibly TRBD1 or TRBD2 for D (6 bases each). The germline gives CDR1 SGHRS, CDR2 YFSETQ. Between the trimmed V and J ends, which lost 1 base and 2 bases, there was a span of 15 bases. The CDR3 has 16 amino acids. The CDR3 is CASSLRGAAGQETQYF. The CDR3 region has the DNA TGCGCCAGCAGCTTGAGGGGGGCCGCAGGGCAAGAGACCCAGTACTTC.

This clonotype was picked up many times. The gene calls are TRBV10-2 and TRBJ1-6, with D possibly matching TRBD1 (6 bases). Germline assignment: CDR1 WSHSY and CDR2 SAAADI. This CDR3 comprises 14 residues. V gave up 6 bases and J gave up 10 bases, with 16 bases separating them. CDR3 sequence (DNA): TGCGCCAGCAGAGGGGGGGGCGACGGGTCACCCCTCCACTTT. It is translated as CASRGGGDGSPLHF.

The rearrangement links TRBV7-2 to TRBJ1-2; TRBD1 matches at 9 bases. This CDR3 has 15 residues. The germline CDR1 and CDR2 sequences are SGHTA and FQGNSA. The V gene end was trimmed by 3 bases and the J gene end by 7 bases; junction bases not matched to a gene: 9. CDR3 coding DNA: TGTGCCAGCAGCTTTTCCGGGACAGGGATAAGTGGCTACACCTTC. Encoded protein: CASSFSGTGISGYTF.

This clonotype was seen only a few times. The chain couples TRBV12-3 or TRBV12-4 to TRBJ2-7; TRBD1 agrees at 11 bases. Germline trimming cut 6 bases from V and 3 bases from J; bases unmatched to any gene: 7. CDR3 length: 15 amino acids. The CDR3 DNA sequence: TGTGCCAGCAGACATGGACAGGGGGCCGACTACGAGCAGTACTTC. Amino acid sequence: CASRHGQGADYEQYF.

The CDR3 sequence is CASSLVAGGPVTQYF. The CDR3 nucleotides read TGTGCCAGCAGCTTAGTAGCGGGGGGTCCGGTGACCCAGTACTTC. The rearrangement links TRBV7-3 to TRBJ2-5; TRBD2 aligns across 10 bases. The junction had 7 bases not matched to a gene; V was cut back by 2 bases and J by 7 bases. CDR3 length: 15 amino acids. CDR1 and CDR2 (germline): SGHTA, FQGTGA.

This chain's CDR3 is CSARGSGANVLTF. CDR3 DNA sequence: TGCAGTGCTAGAGGGTCTGGGGCCAACGTCCTGACTTTC. The chain couples TRBV20-1 to TRBJ2-6, with D uncertain. Trimming cost V 1 base and J 1 base, with 2 bases left between them. Per germline, CDR1 DFQATT and CDR2 SNEGSKA (reference sequence). This CDR3 contains 13 residues.

J is TRBJ1-1 and V is TRBV20-1, with no clear D. Looked up from germline, CDR1 is DFQATT and CDR2 is SNEGSKA (reference sequence). V was pared by 6 bases and J by 5 bases, with 16 bases between. This CDR3 is built from 13 residues. The CDR3 sequence is CSARPRGSTEAFF. As DNA, the CDR3 is TGCAGTGCCAGACCAAGAGGAAGTACTGAAGCTTTCTTT.

The rearrangement uses TRBV7-2 and TRBJ2-7; 8 positions agree with TRBD2. CDR3 size: 18 residues. Looked up from germline, CDR1 is SGHTA and CDR2 is FQGNSA. V gave up 0 bases and J gave up 4 bases; unmatched junction bases: 14. The CDR3 coding sequence is TGTGCCAGCAGCTTAGCGAGGTCAGGTAGCGGGATCCCGTACGAGCAGTACTTC. This codes for CASSLARSGSGIPYEQYF. Using reference TRBV7-2 and TRBJ2-7 for the parts outside the CDR3, the full variable domain is GAGVSQSPSNKVTEKGKDVELRCDPISGHTALYWYRQSLGQGLEFLIYFQGNSAPDKSGLPSDRFSAERTGGSVSTLTIQRTQQEDSAVYLCASSLARSGSGIPYEQYFGPGTRLTVT.